One sample yielded the 19 T cell receptor beta chains listed below, sequenced in a study of T cells after posttransplantation cyclophosphamide. Data came from immunoSEQ multiplex PCR; TCRdb stores just in-frame clones and leaves some out. Among 30,000 or so clones, roughly 90% were seen once, and the ten largest hold less than 3.5%. Sequences were obtained from PBMCs. Receptor source: a man aged 45-65 years.

The V gene is TRBV10-3, the J gene TRBJ2-6, with 8 bases lining up with TRBD1. V lost 3 bases, J lost 3 bases, and 4 bases stayed unmatched. The CDR3 runs to 16 residues. Germline V gene data show CDR1 as ENHRY and CDR2 as SYGVKD. CDR3 sequence: CAISEAGGGGANVLTF. The CDR3 DNA reads TGTGCCATCAGTGAAGCAGGGGGCGGTGGGGCCAACGTCCTGACTTTC.

V and J are TRBV19 and TRBJ2-2; D uncertain. There are 13 residues in the CDR3. The V end was cut by 6 bases, the J end by 2 bases, with 7 bases between. Germline-derived CDR1 and CDR2 are LNHDA and SQIVND (reference sequence). DNA of the CDR3: TGTGCCAGTAGAACAGTCAACACCGGGGAGCTGTTTTTT. It encodes CASRTVNTGELFF.

The V call is TRBV5-1, the J call TRBJ2-3; a weak D match, TRBD1 (6 bases). Trimming shortened V by 4 bases and J by 0 bases, and 12 bases separated the two germline ends. The germline gives CDR1 SGHRS, CDR2 YFSETQ. The CDR3 is 15 residues long. The CDR3 spells CASSRTALSTDTQYF. The CDR3 nucleotides read TGCGCCAGCAGCCGGACAGCCCTCAGCACAGATACGCAGTATTTT.

The chain recombines TRBV11-3 with TRBJ2-7; D is perhaps TRBD1 (6 bases). V was pared by 4 bases and J by 2 bases, with 21 bases between. CDR1 is SGHNT and CDR2 is YENEEA in the germline V gene. The CDR3 loop spans 17 amino acids. The CDR3 DNA is TGTGCCAGCAGCTCTTGGGGGCGGAGAGAGGATACCTACGAGCAGTACTTC. Its protein is CASSSWGRREDTYEQYF.

Details on this clone: A junction end diverges from the germline sequence, so it may reflect a read error. V gene TRBV19 combines with J gene TRBJ1-4, with unresolved D. Germline loops: CDR1 LNHDA, CDR2 SQIVND (reference sequence). The CDR3 extends over 14 amino acids. This chain's CDR3 is CSGRVDIDNEKLFF. The CDR3 coding sequence is TGCTCGGGGAGGGTGGATATAGACAATGAAAAACTGTTTTTT.

This sequence joins TRBV7-2 and TRBJ1-2; TRBD1 might be the D (6 bases). Germline V lookup: CDR1 SGHTA, CDR2 FQGNSA. The CDR3 runs to 13 residues. V shed 5 bases and J shed 4 bases, with 11 bases lying between them. The CDR3: CASSPRTAYGYTF. Written as DNA, the CDR3 is TGTGCCAGCAGCCCGCGGACAGCCTATGGCTACACCTTC.

In this sample, this clone turned up a few times. The chain combines TRBV9 with TRBJ2-2; 14 bases map to TRBD2. This CDR3 has 17 residues. From germline, CDR1 is SGDLS and CDR2 YYNGEE. J lost 1 base, V lost 4 bases, and 3 bases had no gene match. Here the CDR3 reads CASSRTSGGQNTGELFF. The CDR3 nucleotides read TGTGCCAGCAGCCGGACTAGCGGGGGGCAGAACACCGGGGAGCTGTTTTTT. The whole variable domain, remainder taken from reference TRBV9 and TRBJ2-2, is DSGVTQTPKHLITATGQRVTLRCSPRSGDLSVYWYQQSLDQGLQFLIQYYNGEERAKGNILERFSAQQFPDLHSELNLSSLELGDSALYFCASSRTSGGQNTGELFFGEGSRLTVL.

The chain combines TRBV6-6 with TRBJ1-1, with 9 bases lining up with TRBD1. The CDR3 is 12 amino acids. Germline CDR1 reads MNHNY; CDR2 reads SVGAGI (reference sequence). V gave up 4 bases and J gave up 8 bases; unmatched junction bases: 2. CDR3 sequence (DNA): TGTGCCAGCAGTTCTACAGGGGGCGAAGCTTTCTTT. Translation gives CASSSTGGEAFF.

The chain recombines TRBV11-3 with TRBJ2-7, with 7 positions matching TRBD1. The CDR3 contains 14 residues. Looked up from germline, CDR1 is SGHNT and CDR2 is YENEEA. Trimming removed 5 bases from V and 3 bases from J; junction bases left unmatched: 7. CDR3 sequence: CASSPDRDSYEQYF. CDR3 DNA sequence: TGTGCCAGCAGCCCCGACAGGGACAGCTACGAGCAGTACTTC.

The chain carries TRBV6-1 and TRBJ1-6; D is possibly TRBD1 (6 bases). V lost 6 bases to trimming and J lost 8 bases, with 11 bases between them. From germline, CDR1 is MNHNS and CDR2 SASEGT. The length of the CDR3 is 13 residues. CDR3 in amino acids: CASRETGDSPLHF. CDR3 coding DNA: TGTGCCAGCAGAGAGACAGGAGATTCACCCCTCCACTTT.

V gene TRBV7-2 combines with J gene TRBJ1-5, with a possible D match to TRBD1 (5 bases). The CDR3 is 14 residues long. Trimming pared 3 bases from V and 3 bases from J, leaving 9 bases between. Germline CDR1 SGHTA, CDR2 FQGNSA. This chain's CDR3 is CASSFGRVNQPQHF. The CDR3 DNA is TGTGCCAGCAGCTTCGGCAGGGTCAATCAGCCCCAGCATTTT.

This clone is deemed medium-sized (0.01 to 0.1%). This chain connects TRBV6-5 to TRBJ1-4, with D tentatively TRBD1 (5 bases). With 8 bases removed from V and 6 bases from J, the gap between germline ends came to 13 bases. The CDR3 spans 13 residues. Germline values: CDR1 MNHEY, CDR2 SVGAGI. CDR3 sequence reads: CASRQLSDEKLFF. The CDR3 DNA sequence: TGTGCCAGCCGACAGCTTAGTGATGAAAAACTGTTTTTT.

This chain links TRBV28 with TRBJ2-7; D may be TRBD1 (6 bases). The CDR3 covers 13 residues. Per the germline V gene, CDR1 is MDHEN and CDR2 is SYDVKM. Trimming took off 8 bases at V and 5 bases at J, with 16 bases between the two ends. The chain's CDR3 is CASVGTGLNEQYF. CDR3 DNA sequence: TGTGCCAGCGTCGGTACAGGGCTGAACGAGCAGTACTTC.

The chain carries TRBV6-1 and TRBJ1-5; D uncertain. V was pared by 1 base and J by 7 bases, with 8 bases between. Per the germline V gene, CDR1 is MNHNS and CDR2 is SASEGT. This CDR3 is built from 13 residues. The CDR3 DNA reads as TGTGCCAGCAGTGAAGAAGCGCGGCAGCCCCAGCATTTT. Translation gives CASSEEARQPQHF.

The rearrangement links TRBV4-3 to TRBJ1-1; D is unclear. CDR3 length: 14 amino acids. V was clipped by 0 bases and J by 3 bases, with 8 bases between them. Germline CDR1 and CDR2: LGHNA and YSLEER. This CDR3 is CASSQDLWYTEAFF. The CDR3 region has the DNA TGCGCCAGCAGCCAAGATCTATGGTACACTGAAGCTTTCTTT.

V is TRBV11-2 and J is TRBJ2-1, with 7 bases fitting TRBD1. The CDR3 spans 16 residues. V shed 5 bases, J shed 8 bases, and the junction held 15 bases outside the gene matches. Germline V gene data show CDR1 as SGHAT and CDR2 as FQNNGV. Here the CDR3 reads CASSPYRGPIRDEQFF. CDR3 nucleotide sequence: TGTGCCAGCAGCCCATACAGGGGTCCGATCCGGGATGAGCAGTTCTTC.

The V gene is TRBV30, the J gene TRBJ1-6; D not certain. CDR3 length: 12 amino acids. The germline gives CDR1 GTSNPN, CDR2 SVGIG (reference sequence). Trimming took 3 bases from V and 8 from J, leaving 8 bases between them. CDR3 DNA: TGTGCCTGGAGAGGAGATTATTCACCCCTCCACTTT. Protein product: CAWRGDYSPLHF. Drawing the rest from reference TRBV30 and TRBJ1-6, the complete variable domain is SQTIHQWPATLVQPVGSPLSLECTVEGTSNPNLYWYRQAAGRGLQLLFYSVGIGQISSEVPQNLSASRPQDRQFILSSKKLLLSDSGFYLCAWRGDYSPLHFGNGTRLTVT.

The chain carries TRBV4-1 and TRBJ1-5, with D possibly TRBD1 on 6 matching bases. The CDR3 extends over 14 amino acids. Trimming removed 6 bases at V and 3 bases at J, with 12 bases between. CDR1 MGHRA and CDR2 YSYEKL come from the germline V gene. The CDR3 here is CASSQDSFNQPQHF. CDR3 DNA sequence: TGCGCCAGCAGTCAGGACAGCTTCAATCAGCCCCAGCATTTT.

DNA of the CDR3: TGTGCCAGCAGACCGGGACAGGGGGCAAATGAGCAGTTCTTC. It translates to CASRPGQGANEQFF. The chain recombines TRBV9 with TRBJ2-1; 12 bases line up with TRBD1. The CDR3 loop spans 14 amino acids. Germline V CDR1 and CDR2: SGDLS, YYNGEE. V lost 5 bases, J lost 7 bases, and 4 bases stayed unmatched.